This entry lists 27 T cell receptor beta chains sequenced from one sample in a study of cytomegalovirus exposure and HLA in healthy donors. Measured with immunoSEQ multiplex PCR; TCRdb has only the in-frame clones, and not every one. Among 150,000 or so clones listed, about 94% were seen once. Sequencing used PBMCs. Source of these receptors: a man aged 18 to 30 in good health and CMV-seropositive.

The rearrangement joins TRBV2 to TRBJ1-1; D call uncertain. CDR3 size: 13 residues. Trimming cost V 4 bases and J 1 base, with 7 bases left between them. Germline V gene sequence: CDR1 SNHLY, CDR2 FYNNEI. This CDR3 is CASSGRANTEAFF. In nucleotides, the CDR3 is TGTGCCAGCAGTGGGAGGGCGAACACTGAAGCTTTCTTT. Based on the CDR3 plus reference TRBV2 and TRBJ1-1, the full variable domain is EPEVTQTPSHQVTQMGQEVILRCVPISNHLYFYWYRQILGQKVEFLVSFYNNEISEKSEIFDDQFSVERPDGSNFTLKIRSTKLEDSAMYFCASSGRANTEAFFGQGTRLTVV.

V is TRBV10-3 and J is TRBJ2-7; TRBD2 agrees at 8 bases. V shed 0 bases and J 1 base; nucleotides not matched to a gene: 5. This CDR3 region has 16 residues. The germline V gene encodes CDR1 ENHRY and CDR2 SYGVKD. In DNA form, the CDR3 reads TGTGCCATCAGTGAGTCGCCGGGACTAGGGTCCTACGAGCAGTACTTC. This translates into CAISESPGLGSYEQYF.

This clone is a singleton in its sample. The genes are TRBV5-1 and TRBJ2-2, with no clear D. The CDR3 runs to 12 residues. Germline V gene sequence: CDR1 SGHRS, CDR2 YFSETQ. The V end was cut by 5 bases, the J end by 6 bases, with 8 bases between. The CDR3 loop is CASRIPSGELFF. The CDR3 DNA reads TGCGCCAGCAGAATCCCTTCCGGGGAGCTGTTTTTT.

This chain joins TRBV28 and TRBJ1-2; the D gene is possibly TRBD1 (6 bases). From germline, CDR1 is MDHEN and CDR2 SYDVKM. Trimming shortened V by 5 bases and J by 3 bases, and 16 bases separated the two germline ends. The CDR3 runs 15 residues. CDR3 bases: TGTGCCAGCAGTCGGAAGACAGGCCCACACTATGGCTACACCTTC. Translating gives CASSRKTGPHYGYTF.

The V and J genes are TRBV18 and TRBJ2-5; D is perhaps TRBD1 (5 bases). The germline CDR1 and CDR2 sequences are KGHSH and LQKENI. The CDR3 totals 18 residues. Trimming removed 6 bases from V and 2 bases from J, with 25 bases in between. This CDR3 reads CASSQPARLTKGQETQYF. The CDR3 nucleotides read TGTGCCAGCTCGCAACCAGCTAGGTTAACCAAGGGGCAAGAGACCCAGTACTTC.

The rearrangement joins TRBV5-6 to TRBJ2-5; 9 positions agree with TRBD2. Trimming removed 3 bases from V and 5 bases from J; junction bases left unmatched: 5. The CDR3 contains 14 residues. The germline gives CDR1 SGHDT, CDR2 YYEEEE. This chain's CDR3 is CASSSGREGETQYF. In DNA, the CDR3 is TGTGCCAGCAGCTCCGGGCGGGAGGGGGAGACCCAGTACTTC.

The rearrangement links TRBV5-1 to TRBJ2-5; possibly TRBD2 for D (6 bases). CDR3 length equals 13 residues. Trimming pared 0 bases from V and 12 bases from J, leaving 15 bases between. Germline V gene data show CDR1 as SGHRS and CDR2 as YFSETQ. CDR3 DNA sequence: TGCGCCAGCAGCTTGGCCGGGGCGGGGTCCGAGTACTTC. It yields the protein CASSLAGAGSEYF.

This rearrangement joins TRBV6-1 to TRBJ2-3; 10 bases are a match to TRBD1. Germline-derived CDR1 and CDR2 are MNHNS and SASEGT. The CDR3 has 15 amino acids. The V segment lost 6 bases and the J segment 0 bases; nucleotides outside the gene matches: 3. The DNA of the CDR3 is TGTGCCAGCAGCGCGGGACAGGGGAGCACAGATACGCAGTATTTT. Its protein product is CASSAGQGSTDTQYF.

This chain links TRBV7-9 with TRBJ2-7; 9 positions agree with TRBD2. CDR1 is SEHNR and CDR2 is FQNEAQ in the germline V gene (reference sequence). The V gene end was trimmed by 10 bases and the J gene end by 7 bases; junction bases not matched to a gene: 8. The CDR3 totals 12 residues. The CDR3 loop is CATSSGTREQYF. DNA for the CDR3: TGTGCCACCTCTAGCGGGACTCGGGAGCAGTACTTC.

This clone was recorded only once. V and J are TRBV28 and TRBJ1-5, with a tentative D call TRBD1 (6 bases). This CDR3 has 15 amino acids. Germline CDR1 is MDHEN and CDR2 is SYDVKM. V lost 7 bases, J lost 2 bases, and 15 bases lay in between. The CDR3 loop reads CASTSGGEGNQPQHF. The DNA for the CDR3 is TGTGCCAGCACCTCTGGGGGCGAAGGCAATCAGCCCCAGCATTTT.

The rearrangement joins TRBV9 to TRBJ2-3, with D possibly TRBD2 on 7 matching bases. The CDR3 consists of 14 residues. Germline loops: CDR1 SGDLS, CDR2 YYNGEE. Trimming removed 4 bases from V and 3 bases from J, with 12 bases in between. The CDR3 DNA sequence: TGTGCCAGCAGCCCGGGGGGCTTAACAGATACGCAGTATTTT. It is translated as CASSPGGLTDTQYF.

This rearrangement joins TRBV11-2 to TRBJ2-7; D is ambiguous. The CDR3 extends over 13 amino acids. CDR1 and CDR2 (germline): SGHAT, FQNNGV. Between the trimmed V and J ends, which lost 1 base and 2 bases, there was a span of 6 bases. The chain's CDR3 is CASSLVTAYEQYF. CDR3 bases: TGTGCCAGCAGCTTAGTCACAGCCTACGAGCAGTACTTC. Complete variable domain (other parts from reference TRBV11-2 and TRBJ2-7): EAGVAQSPRYKIIEKRQSVAFWCNPISGHATLYWYQQILGQGPKLLIQFQNNGVVDDSQLPKDRFSAERLKGVDSTLKIQPAKLEDSAVYLCASSLVTAYEQYFGPGTRLTVT.

The rearrangement uses TRBV7-9 and TRBJ1-1; D gene unclear. This CDR3 spans 12 amino acids. Germline values: CDR1 SEHNR, CDR2 FQNEAQ (reference sequence). V gave up 5 bases and J gave up 4 bases, with 8 bases separating them. The CDR3, as DNA: TGTGCCAGCAGCGTGGGAGGCACTGAAGCTTTCTTT. Translated: CASSVGGTEAFF.

This clone came up once. This chain links TRBV18 with TRBJ1-5, with a possible D match to TRBD1 (6 bases). Germline CDR1 and CDR2: KGHSH and LQKENI. The ends were cut back, 3 bases at V and 8 bases at J, with 11 bases in the middle. The CDR3 runs 13 residues. The CDR3 here is CASSPRHREPQHF. CDR3 DNA sequence: TGTGCCAGCTCACCCAGACACAGGGAGCCCCAGCATTTT.

The sample holds one count of this clone. The chain joins TRBV9 to TRBJ1-6; D possibly corresponds to TRBD1 (5 bases). Between the trimmed V and J ends, which lost 2 bases and 7 bases, there was a span of 13 bases. The CDR3 totals 15 residues. Germline V gene sequence: CDR1 SGDLS, CDR2 YYNGEE. CDR3 in DNA: TGTGCCAGCAGCGTTGGGAAGACAGAAAATTCACCCCTCCACTTT. It yields the protein CASSVGKTENSPLHF.

The chain uses TRBV4-2 and TRBJ2-5, with 8 bases identical to TRBD2. The CDR3 has 15 residues. The junction had 4 bases not matched to a gene; V was cut back by 0 bases and J by 4 bases. Germline assignment: CDR1 LGHNA and CDR2 YNFKEQ. For the CDR3, the DNA is TGTGCCAGCAGCCAAGAGACTAGCGATACAGAGACCCAGTACTTC. Translated, it gives CASSQETSDTETQYF.

The chain recombines TRBV7-8 with TRBJ2-2; D gene uncertain. This CDR3 spans 16 amino acids. Germline values: CDR1 SGHVS, CDR2 FQNEAQ. Trimming took off 1 base at V and 1 base at J, with 10 bases between the two ends. As DNA, the CDR3 is TGTGCCAGCAGCTTAGGGGCAGGCCGGAACACCGGGGAGCTGTTTTTT. Translating it yields CASSLGAGRNTGELFF.

The chain recombines TRBV7-9 with TRBJ2-7; tentative D call: TRBD1 (6 bases). The CDR3 runs to 13 residues. Germline V gene sequence: CDR1 SEHNR, CDR2 FQNEAQ (reference sequence). V was shortened by 5 bases and J by 9 bases, with 17 bases between the two germline ends. The CDR3 loop reads CASSPGPGEGQYF. The DNA for the CDR3 is TGTGCCAGCAGCCCAGGACCAGGGGAAGGGCAGTACTTC. The complete variable domain, with remaining parts taken from reference TRBV7-9 and TRBJ2-7, reads DTGVSQNPRHKITKRGQNVTFRCDPISEHNRLYWYRQTLGQGPEFLTYFQNEAQLEKSRLLSDRFSAERPKGSFSTLEIQRTEQGDSAMYLCASSPGPGEGQYFGPGTRLTVT.

Concerning this clone itself: This specimen includes other DNA sequences encoding the same CDR3. This chain uses TRBV5-1 with TRBJ1-1, with no clear D. V was pared by 0 bases and J by 1 base, with 7 bases between. Looked up from germline, CDR1 is SGHRS and CDR2 is YFSETQ. This CDR3 region has 14 residues. CDR3 sequence reads: CASSLDRANTEAFF. CDR3 in DNA: TGCGCCAGCAGCTTGGACCGAGCGAACACTGAAGCTTTCTTT.

V gene TRBV6-4 combines with J gene TRBJ2-1; 8 positions agree with TRBD2. The CDR3 covers 15 residues. V trimming: 10 bases; J trimming: 2 bases; junction bases outside the gene matches: 10. CDR1 and CDR2 from the germline V gene are MRHNA and SNTAGT. The CDR3 DNA sequence: TGTGCCAATCCTCAATCGGGAGGGACCTACAATGAGCAGTTCTTC. It yields the protein CANPQSGGTYNEQFF.

This clone came up once. In DNA, the CDR3 is TGCAGCGTAAGAGCGGCCTCTAGCTCCTACAATGAGCAGTTCTTC. It translates to CSVRAASSSYNEQFF. The chain couples TRBV29-1 to TRBJ2-1; weak D call: TRBD2 (5 bases). Germline CDR1 reads SQVTM; CDR2 reads ANQGSEA. Trimming pared 6 bases from V and 0 bases from J, leaving 15 bases between. CDR3 length equals 15 residues.

The chain combines TRBV2 with TRBJ2-7; tentatively, D is TRBD2 (5 bases). Trimming removed 1 base from V and 6 bases from J, with 19 bases in between. This CDR3 comprises 16 residues. Per germline, CDR1 SNHLY and CDR2 FYNNEI. In DNA, the CDR3 is TGTGCCAGCAGTGAAGGCCTCAGCGGAGGTCTTAGCGAGCAGTACTTC. It translates to CASSEGLSGGLSEQYF.

The J gene is TRBJ1-4, the V gene TRBV15, with D perhaps matching TRBD1 (6 bases). Germline loops: CDR1 LNHNV, CDR2 YYDKDF (reference sequence). The CDR3 runs 14 residues. Deletions cut 0 bases from V and 9 bases from J, with 11 bases between. The CDR3 coding sequence is TGTGCCACCAGCAGAGATCGGCGGGGGCAAAAACTGTTTTTT. Translation gives CATSRDRRGQKLFF.

V gene TRBV5-1 combines with J gene TRBJ2-1, with D possibly being TRBD1 (5 bases). The V gene's germline CDR1 is SGHRS and CDR2 YFSETQ. The CDR3 has 16 residues. Trimming stripped 1 base from V and 7 bases from J, with 18 bases between. CDR3: CASSLYPQGQFNEQFF. The CDR3 region has the DNA TGCGCCAGCAGCTTGTATCCGCAAGGACAATTTAATGAGCAGTTCTTC.

This chain uses TRBV28 with TRBJ1-2; 10 bases fit TRBD1. This CDR3 region has 17 residues. Germline V gene lookup returns CDR1 MDHEN and CDR2 SYDVKM. V trimming: 4 bases; J trimming: 3 bases; junction bases outside the gene matches: 11. CDR3 region: CASSSLRTGQGDYGYTF. The CDR3 nucleotides read TGTGCCAGCAGTTCCCTCCGCACAGGACAGGGGGACTATGGCTACACCTTC.

This sequence joins TRBV18 and TRBJ2-5; D remains unclear. There are 13 residues in the CDR3. Germline-derived CDR1 and CDR2 are KGHSH and LQKENI. V was cut by 5 bases and J by 0 bases, with 7 bases left in between. This CDR3 is CASSTSYQETQYF. The CDR3 bases are TGTGCCAGCTCAACTTCCTACCAAGAGACCCAGTACTTC.

The chain joins TRBV28 to TRBJ1-5, with 7 bases aligning to TRBD1. Trimming at V came to 5 bases and at J to 2 bases, leaving 3 bases not matched to a gene. Germline CDR1 reads MDHEN; CDR2 reads SYDVKM. The CDR3 covers 14 residues. The CDR3 DNA follows: TGTGCCAGCAGTGTCGGACAGGGCAATCAGCCCCAGCATTTT. Residues: CASSVGQGNQPQHF.